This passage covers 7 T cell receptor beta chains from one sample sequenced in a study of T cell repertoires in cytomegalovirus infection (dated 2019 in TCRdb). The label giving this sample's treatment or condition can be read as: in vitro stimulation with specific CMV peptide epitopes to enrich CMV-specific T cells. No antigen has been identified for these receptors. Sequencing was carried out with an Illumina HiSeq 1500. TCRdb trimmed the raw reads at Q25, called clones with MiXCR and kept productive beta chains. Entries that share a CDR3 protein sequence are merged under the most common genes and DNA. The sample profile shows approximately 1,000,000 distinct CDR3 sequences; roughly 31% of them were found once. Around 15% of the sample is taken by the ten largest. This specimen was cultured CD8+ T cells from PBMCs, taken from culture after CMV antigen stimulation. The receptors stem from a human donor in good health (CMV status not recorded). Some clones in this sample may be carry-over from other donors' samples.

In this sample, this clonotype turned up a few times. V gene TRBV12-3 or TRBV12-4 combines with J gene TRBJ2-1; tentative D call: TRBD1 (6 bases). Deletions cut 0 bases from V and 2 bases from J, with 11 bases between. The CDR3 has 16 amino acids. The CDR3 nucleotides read TGTGCCAGCAGTTTAGCGGGGGCCATACCCTACAATGAGCAGTTCTTC. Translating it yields CASSLAGAIPYNEQFF.

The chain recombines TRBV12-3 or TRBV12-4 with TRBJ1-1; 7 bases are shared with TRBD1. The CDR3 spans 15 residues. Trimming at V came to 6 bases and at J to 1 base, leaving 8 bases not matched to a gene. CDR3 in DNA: TGTGCCAGCAGCCCCAGGGGGGGGGGGAACACTGAAGCTTTCTTT. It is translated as CASSPRGGGNTEAFF.

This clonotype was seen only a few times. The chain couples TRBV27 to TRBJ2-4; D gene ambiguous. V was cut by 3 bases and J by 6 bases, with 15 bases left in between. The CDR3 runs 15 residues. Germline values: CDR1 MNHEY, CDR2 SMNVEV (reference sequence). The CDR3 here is CASSFTSIGPNIQYF. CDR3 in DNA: TGTGCCAGCAGTTTTACATCCATTGGGCCAAACATTCAGTACTTC.

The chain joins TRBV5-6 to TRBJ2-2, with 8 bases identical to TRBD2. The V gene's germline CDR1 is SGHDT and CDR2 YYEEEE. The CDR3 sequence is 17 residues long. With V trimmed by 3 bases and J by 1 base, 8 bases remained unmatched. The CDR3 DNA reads TGTGCCAGCAGCTCAACCCGGGGGGGCCGGAACACCGGGGAGCTGTTTTTT. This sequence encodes CASSSTRGGRNTGELFF.

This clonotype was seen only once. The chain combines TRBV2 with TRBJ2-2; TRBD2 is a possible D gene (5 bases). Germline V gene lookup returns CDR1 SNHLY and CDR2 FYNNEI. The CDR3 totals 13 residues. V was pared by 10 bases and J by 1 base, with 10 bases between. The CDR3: CATLRGNTGELFF. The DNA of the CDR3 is TGTGCCACCCTCCGGGGGAACACCGGGGAGCTGTTTTTT. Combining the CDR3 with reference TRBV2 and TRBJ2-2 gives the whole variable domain EPEVTQTPSHQVTQMGQEVILRCVPISNHLYFYWYRQILGQKVEFLVSFYNNEISEKSEIFDDQFSVERPDGSNFTLKIRSTKLEDSAMYFCATLRGNTGELFFGEGSRLTVL.

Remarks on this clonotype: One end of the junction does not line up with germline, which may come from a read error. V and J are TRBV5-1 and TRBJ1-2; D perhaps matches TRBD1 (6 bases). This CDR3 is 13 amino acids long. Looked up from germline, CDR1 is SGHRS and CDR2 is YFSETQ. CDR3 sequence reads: CASSSAGAYDYTF. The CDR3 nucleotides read TGCGCCAGCAGCTCCGCAGGGGCATATGACTACACCTTC.

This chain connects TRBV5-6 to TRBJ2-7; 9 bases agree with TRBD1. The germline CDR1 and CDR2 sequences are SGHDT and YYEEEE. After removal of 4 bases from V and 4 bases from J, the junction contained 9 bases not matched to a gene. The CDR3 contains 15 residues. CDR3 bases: TGTGCCAGCAGCCAGCCGGGACAGGGTATTTACGAGCAGTACTTC. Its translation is CASSQPGQGIYEQYF.